The 21 T cell receptor beta chains presented below share a single source sample, sequenced in a study of OX40 agonist ivuxolimab in advanced cancers. Measured with immunoSEQ multiplex PCR; TCRdb has only the in-frame clones, and not every one. Here the sample spans 65,000 to 90,000 clones, more than 80% being singletons. Sample: CD4+ or CD8+ T cells sorted from blood, taken in a trial of the OX40 agonist ivuxolimab. All receptors derive from an adult with an advanced solid tumor such as melanoma, head and neck, liver or kidney cancer.

This chain uses TRBV19 with TRBJ2-1; 11 nucleotides line up with TRBD2. In germline, CDR1 is LNHDA, CDR2 SQIVND (reference sequence). V trimming: 5 bases; J trimming: 11 bases; junction bases outside the gene matches: 14. This CDR3 contains 16 residues. The CDR3 bases are TGTGCCAGTAGTGTAACTAGCGGGGGCCCCTTCGGGCAGCAGTTCTTC. The encoded protein is CASSVTSGGPFGQQFF.

The V and J genes are TRBV6-1 and TRBJ2-7, with TRBD2 matching 9 bases. The V and J ends lost 6 bases and 13 bases, in that order; junction bases with no gene match: 7. From germline, CDR1 is MNHNS and CDR2 SASEGT. There are 11 residues in the CDR3. CDR3 nucleotide sequence: TGTGCCAGCAGGACTAGCGGAGCCTCTTACTTC. It translates to CASRTSGASYF.

This sequence joins TRBV7-8 and TRBJ1-5, with D tentatively TRBD1 (6 bases). Per germline, CDR1 SGHVS and CDR2 FQNEAQ. Trimming took off 3 bases at V and 6 bases at J, with 9 bases between the two ends. This CDR3 is 13 amino acids long. The CDR3 region is CASSLGGAQPQHF. The CDR3 DNA reads as TGTGCCAGCAGCTTGGGGGGCGCTCAGCCCCAGCATTTT.

This clone is a singleton in its sample. The J gene is TRBJ1-3, the V gene TRBV27; no clear D. Trimming took 2 bases from V and 1 from J, leaving 6 bases between them. CDR1 and CDR2 (germline): MNHEY, SMNVEV (reference sequence). The CDR3 loop spans 14 amino acids. The CDR3 protein is CASSLSVSGNTIYF. DNA of the CDR3: TGTGCCAGCAGTTTAAGTGTTTCTGGAAACACCATATATTTT.

The DNA for the CDR3 is TGTGCCAGCACCTTGGGCCTTGTGGGCAATCAGCCCCAGCATTTT. Its translation is CASTLGLVGNQPQHF. The chain uses TRBV6-5 and TRBJ1-5; no firm D call. This CDR3 has 15 residues. Germline CDR1 is MNHEY and CDR2 is SVGAGI. V gave up 7 bases and J gave up 2 bases, with 15 bases separating them.

V is TRBV9 and J is TRBJ1-1; a weak D match, TRBD1 (5 bases). The CDR3 covers 16 residues. In germline, CDR1 is SGDLS, CDR2 YYNGEE. V was shortened by 2 bases and J by 4 bases, with 18 bases between the two germline ends. The CDR3 DNA is TGTGCCAGCAGCGTTGCCACAAGGGCGGGGCCCACTGAAGCTTTCTTT. Translated: CASSVATRAGPTEAFF. Together with reference TRBV9 and TRBJ1-1, the CDR3 gives the full variable domain: DSGVTQTPKHLITATGQRVTLRCSPRSGDLSVYWYQQSLDQGLQFLIQYYNGEERAKGNILERFSAQQFPDLHSELNLSSLELGDSALYFCASSVATRAGPTEAFFGQGTRLTVV.

The chain combines TRBV19 with TRBJ2-7; no definite D call. Germline-derived CDR1 and CDR2 are LNHDA and SQIVND (reference sequence). V was pared by 6 bases and J by 0 bases, with 12 bases between. CDR3 size: 14 residues. CDR3 sequence: CASSTIWSSYEQYF. DNA of the CDR3: TGTGCCAGTAGCACAATTTGGAGCTCCTACGAGCAGTACTTC.

V usage is TRBV19 and J usage is TRBJ2-3; D unresolved. Trimming removed 1 base from V and 4 bases from J, with 3 bases in between. CDR1 is LNHDA, CDR2 SQIVND, per germline (reference sequence). The CDR3 has 12 residues. The CDR3 loop reads CASSIAADTQYF. CDR3 nucleotides: TGTGCCAGTAGTATAGCAGCAGATACGCAGTATTTT.

This clone came up once. The chain recombines TRBV19 with TRBJ2-1; perhaps TRBD2 as D (6 bases). This CDR3 is 13 amino acids long. CDR1 and CDR2 from the germline V gene are LNHDA and SQIVND (reference sequence). The V and J ends lost 1 base and 9 bases respectively, with 10 bases between them. CDR3 protein: CASSIVLASEQFF. The CDR3 nucleotides are TGTGCCAGTAGTATAGTACTAGCTAGTGAGCAGTTCTTC.

The chain recombines TRBV7-9 with TRBJ2-5; 7 bases are shared with TRBD1. CDR1 SEHNR and CDR2 FQNEAQ come from the germline V gene (reference sequence). The CDR3 length is 15 residues. J was trimmed by 3 bases and V by 5 bases; bases with no gene match: 9. The CDR3, as DNA: TGTGCCAGCAGCCAACGGACAGGAGCCAAAGAGACCCAGTACTTC. Amino acids: CASSQRTGAKETQYF.

The gene calls are TRBV6-1 and TRBJ2-7; D is unresolved. Trimming shortened V by 5 bases and J by 4 bases, and 12 bases separated the two germline ends. Per germline, CDR1 MNHNS and CDR2 SASEGT. CDR3 length: 13 residues. The CDR3 nucleotides read TGTGCCAGCAGTTTGGACCTTCCATACGAGCAGTACTTC. Amino acid sequence: CASSLDLPYEQYF.

As DNA, the CDR3 is TGCGCCAGCAGCCCCGGTGGGGGATGGGGTTCCTACGAGCAGTACTTC. Protein: CASSPGGGWGSYEQYF. This rearrangement joins TRBV4-1 to TRBJ2-7, with D perhaps given as TRBD1 or TRBD2 (5 bases each). The V gene lost 4 bases and the J gene lost 1 base, with 17 bases spanning the gap. The germline CDR1 and CDR2 sequences are MGHRA and YSYEKL. This CDR3 has 16 amino acids.

The chain recombines TRBV5-5 with TRBJ2-2, with TRBD1 matching 9 bases. Germline V gene sequence: CDR1 SGHKS, CDR2 YYEKEE (reference sequence). After removal of 5 bases from V and 6 bases from J, the junction contained 8 bases not matched to a gene. The CDR3 covers 15 residues. CDR3 region: CASRSRDRVAGELFF. The CDR3 DNA reads as TGTGCCAGCAGAAGCCGGGACAGGGTCGCCGGGGAGCTGTTTTTT. The entire variable domain, with the rest obtained from reference TRBV5-5 and TRBJ2-2, is as follows: DAGVTQSPTHLIKTRGQQVTLRCSPISGHKSVSWYQQVLGQGPQFIFQYYEKEERGRGNFPDRFSARQFPNYSSELNVNALLLGDSALYLCASRSRDRVAGELFFGEGSRLTVL.

This chain connects TRBV6-5 to TRBJ2-7, with D tentatively TRBD1 (5 bases). V dropped 4 bases and J dropped 0 bases, with 13 bases sitting between them. There are 15 residues in the CDR3. Germline V CDR1 and CDR2: MNHEY, SVGAGI. The CDR3 region is CASSSPDSRSYEQYF. CDR3 bases: TGTGCCAGCAGTTCTCCTGACAGCCGCTCCTACGAGCAGTACTTC.

V and J are TRBV4-2 and TRBJ1-2; 9 bases map to TRBD1. Germline-derived CDR1 and CDR2 are LGHNA and YNFKEQ. The V gene end was trimmed by 6 bases and the J gene end by 3 bases; junction bases not matched to a gene: 11. The length of the CDR3 is 16 residues. The CDR3 loop is CASSPGTGNVHYGYTF. The DNA for the CDR3 is TGTGCCAGCAGTCCTGGGACAGGGAACGTTCACTATGGCTACACCTTC.

This rearrangement joins TRBV7-3 to TRBJ2-1, with 12 bases aligning to TRBD2. V trimming: 3 bases; J trimming: 2 bases; junction bases outside the gene matches: 5. The CDR3 covers 17 residues. Germline V CDR1 and CDR2: SGHTA, FQGTGA. The CDR3 DNA reads as TGTGCCAGCAGCTTCGGACTAGCGGGGACCCCCTACAATGAGCAGTTCTTC. Its translation is CASSFGLAGTPYNEQFF.

The genes are TRBV27 and TRBJ2-3; D unresolved. The V gene's germline CDR1 is MNHEY and CDR2 SMNVEV (reference sequence). V dropped 6 bases and J dropped 0 bases, with 13 bases sitting between them. The CDR3 runs to 15 residues. The CDR3 here is CASSPYLGSTDTQYF. CDR3 nucleotides: TGTGCCAGCAGCCCTTACTTGGGGAGCACAGATACGCAGTATTTT.

This chain connects TRBV29-1 to TRBJ2-1, with D hard to call. Trimming left V 4 bases short and J 5 bases short, with 12 bases between. From germline, CDR1 is SQVTM and CDR2 ANQGSEA. The CDR3 sequence is 13 residues long. The CDR3 coding sequence is TGCAGCGTTGTCTGGACGGAGAACAATGAGCAGTTCTTC. It encodes CSVVWTENNEQFF.

The J gene is TRBJ2-7, the V gene TRBV15; a weak D match, TRBD1 (5 bases). Germline CDR1 reads LNHNV; CDR2 reads YYDKDF (reference sequence). The CDR3 spans 17 residues. V lost 0 bases to trimming and J lost 5 bases, with 20 bases between them. The CDR3 coding sequence is TGTGCCACCAGCAGAGACCATGAGGTTAGGGGAAGGGACGAGCAGTACTTC. Translating it yields CATSRDHEVRGRDEQYF.

The chain employs TRBV7-9 and TRBJ1-1; D is possibly TRBD1 (5 bases). The V end was cut by 0 bases, the J end by 0 bases, with 8 bases between. Germline CDR1 is SEHNR and CDR2 is FQNEAQ (reference sequence). This CDR3 has 15 amino acids. Written as DNA, the CDR3 is TGTGCCAGCAGCTTAGCGGGGCGTCTGAACACTGAAGCTTTCTTT. Translation gives CASSLAGRLNTEAFF.

CDR3 amino acids: CASSFPRQGTTEAFF. CDR3 bases: TGTGCCAGCAGTTTTCCCCGACAGGGAACGACTGAAGCTTTCTTT. V gene TRBV28 combines with J gene TRBJ1-1; 7 bases are a match to TRBD1. This CDR3 has 15 residues. Germline lookup yields CDR1 MDHEN and CDR2 SYDVKM. With V trimmed by 3 bases and J by 5 bases, 9 bases remained unmatched.